Following are 5 T cell receptor beta chains from one sample sequenced in a study of cytomegalovirus exposure and HLA in healthy donors. Vbeta (60) and Jbeta (13) primers were used in the PCR. Assay: immunoSEQ multiplex PCR; the TCRdb copy retains only in-frame clones and omits some. The table lists roughly 120,000 clones, over 60% of them singletons. The sequenced sample consisted of PBMCs. The receptors come from a woman younger than 45 in good health and CMV-seronegative.

The chain carries TRBV28 and TRBJ1-1, with D possibly being TRBD1 (6 bases). The CDR3 is 13 residues long. Germline CDR1 is MDHEN and CDR2 is SYDVKM. Trimming shortened V by 6 bases and J by 5 bases, and 13 bases separated the two germline ends. CDR3 nucleotides: TGTGCCAGCAGCCCTCACAGGGTTACTGAAGCTTTCTTT. It specifies CASSPHRVTEAFF.

The chain employs TRBV7-9 and TRBJ2-3, with D perhaps TRBD2 (6 bases). Trimming left V 3 bases short and J 3 bases short, with 10 bases between. The CDR3 sequence is 14 residues long. The germline V gene encodes CDR1 SEHNR and CDR2 FQNEAQ (reference sequence). CDR3 residues: CASSFGGATDTQYF. CDR3 sequence (DNA): TGTGCCAGCAGCTTCGGGGGTGCGACAGATACGCAGTATTTT.

J is TRBJ2-3 and V is TRBV2, with D possibly being TRBD1 (6 bases). The CDR3 length is 15 residues. From germline, CDR1 is SNHLY and CDR2 FYNNEI. V was cut by 6 bases and J by 0 bases, with 13 bases left in between. The DNA for the CDR3 is TGTGCCAGCAGGATTACAGGGATCAGCACAGATACGCAGTATTTT. Its protein is CASRITGISTDTQYF. Full variable domain (remainder filled in from reference TRBV2 and TRBJ2-3): EPEVTQTPSHQVTQMGQEVILRCVPISNHLYFYWYRQILGQKVEFLVSFYNNEISEKSEIFDDQFSVERPDGSNFTLKIRSTKLEDSAMYFCASRITGISTDTQYFGPGTRLTVL.

The chain is built from TRBV5-3 and TRBJ2-3; D is uncertain. TRBV5-3 has ORF status, its function being uncertain. This CDR3 is built from 15 residues. V was cut by 4 bases and J by 0 bases, with 12 bases left in between. DNA for the CDR3: TGTGCCAGAAGCCTCAACGGAGCAAGCACAGATACGCAGTATTTT. Translation gives CARSLNGASTDTQYF.

The chain links TRBV28 to TRBJ2-7; D possibly corresponds to TRBD2 (5 bases). V shed 2 bases and J shed 0 bases, with 8 bases lying between them. The germline gives CDR1 MDHEN, CDR2 SYDVKM. The CDR3 totals 14 residues. In DNA, the CDR3 is TGTGCCAGCAGTTTAAGAGGGTACTCCTACGAGCAGTACTTC. Translated: CASSLRGYSYEQYF.